The rows below give T cell receptor beta chains drawn from one sample of a study of shared clonotypes between healthy human individuals. Clones were read by immunoSEQ multiplex PCR, and TCRdb kept only the in-frame ones, dropping some. Altogether about 2.2 million clones are present, 93% being singletons, with the ten largest covering approximately 1.6%. Sequenced input: naive CD8+ T cells from PBMCs. These receptors all stem from a man between 18 and 29 years old in good health. Some clones in this sample may be carry-over from other donors' samples. Both conserved end residues are part of each CDR3. The order of the fields is V gene, clone size, D gene, J gene, CDR3 DNA, CDR3 protein. D genes are given only for firm matches. Clone size, where shown, is once, few, many, or a class for clones that have expanded.

v_call: TRBV6-5; clone_size: .; d_call: TRBD1; j_call: TRBJ1-1; cdr3_nt: TGTGCCAGCAGTTACGTACAGGGGGGGAGTACTGAAGCTTTCTTT; cdr3_aa: CASSYVQGGSTEAFF
v_call: TRBV11-2; clone_size: .; d_call: TRBD1; j_call: TRBJ1-4; cdr3_nt: TGTGCCAGCAGCCCGAGGACAGGGGATGAAAAACTGTTTTTT; cdr3_aa: CASSPRTGDEKLFF
v_call: TRBV6-5; clone_size: .; d_call: .; j_call: TRBJ2-7; cdr3_nt: TGTGCCAGCAGTCCGAGCCTCGGGAGCTCCTACGAGCAGTACTTC; cdr3_aa: CASSPSLGSSYEQYF
v_call: TRBV30; clone_size: few; d_call: .; j_call: TRBJ1-5; cdr3_nt: TGTGCCTGGAGTCGGTACGTAGGCAATCAGCCCCAGCATTTT; cdr3_aa: CAWSRYVGNQPQHF
v_call: TRBV28; clone_size: .; d_call: TRBD2; j_call: TRBJ2-7; cdr3_nt: TGTGCCAGCAGTTTAGGTCTGCTAGCGGGGAACTACGAGCAGTACTTC; cdr3_aa: CASSLGLLAGNYEQYF
v_call: TRBV13; clone_size: .; d_call: .; j_call: TRBJ2-7; cdr3_nt: TGTGCCAGCACCGGGAGCCCCGGAGCAGGCGAGCAGTACTTC; cdr3_aa: CASTGSPGAGEQYF
v_call: TRBV2; clone_size: .; d_call: TRBD1; j_call: TRBJ2-7; cdr3_nt: TGTGCCAGCGTAAGAGGGATGGACAGGGCTGCAAACGAGCAGTACTTC; cdr3_aa: CASVRGMDRAANEQYF
v_call: TRBV9; clone_size: .; d_call: .; j_call: TRBJ2-1; cdr3_nt: TGTGCCAGCAGCCGTCTAGTGGCGAATGAGCAGTTCTTC; cdr3_aa: CASSRLVANEQFF
v_call: TRBV19; clone_size: .; d_call: .; j_call: TRBJ1-5; cdr3_nt: TGTGCCAGTAGTACCTTTTTGGACATCAATCAGCCCCAGCATTTT; cdr3_aa: CASSTFLDINQPQHF
v_call: TRBV15; clone_size: .; d_call: .; j_call: TRBJ2-6; cdr3_nt: TGTGCCACCAGCAGACCTCCTCGGGAGGGGGCGACTGGGGCCAACGTCCTGACTTTC; cdr3_aa: CATSRPPREGATGANVLTF
v_call: TRBV9; clone_size: .; d_call: .; j_call: TRBJ2-1; cdr3_nt: TGTGCCAGCAGCGACCCGGCGGACGGCTCCTACAATGAGCAGTTCTTC; cdr3_aa: CASSDPADGSYNEQFF
v_call: TRBV7-9; clone_size: .; d_call: TRBD2; j_call: TRBJ2-1; cdr3_nt: TGTGCCAGCAGCAACCCGCTAGCGGGAGTTGACAATGAGCAGTTCTTC; cdr3_aa: CASSNPLAGVDNEQFF
v_call: TRBV29-1; clone_size: .; d_call: TRBD2; j_call: TRBJ2-7; cdr3_nt: TGCAGCGCACGACCGGGGGGGACTTACGAGCAGTACTTC; cdr3_aa: CSARPGGTYEQYF
v_call: TRBV4-1; clone_size: .; d_call: .; j_call: TRBJ2-1; cdr3_nt: TGCGCCAGCAGCCAAGATGACAGGGGGAGACTAGCGGATAACAATGAGCAGTTCTTC; cdr3_aa: CASSQDDRGRLADNNEQFF
v_call: TRBV7-9; clone_size: .; d_call: TRBD1; j_call: TRBJ2-1; cdr3_nt: TGTGCCAGCAGCCTAACAGGGGGCGGGTACAATGAGCAGTTCTTC; cdr3_aa: CASSLTGGGYNEQFF
v_call: TRBV27; clone_size: .; d_call: .; j_call: TRBJ2-7; cdr3_nt: TGTGCCAGCAGTCCCTCCTCCGGGACGCTGACGTACGAGCAGTACTTC; cdr3_aa: CASSPSSGTLTYEQYF
v_call: TRBV9; clone_size: .; d_call: TRBD2; j_call: TRBJ2-5; cdr3_nt: TGTGCCAGCAGCGCCCAGCGGGAGGGCCAGGAGACCCAGTACTTC; cdr3_aa: CASSAQREGQETQYF
v_call: TRBV19; clone_size: .; d_call: TRBD1; j_call: TRBJ1-4; cdr3_nt: TGTGCCAGCCTCGGGACAGGGTTTGGGGAAAAACTGTTTTTT; cdr3_aa: CASLGTGFGEKLFF
v_call: TRBV29-1; clone_size: .; d_call: .; j_call: TRBJ2-7; cdr3_nt: TGCAGCGTTGAGGACGGGAGCTCCTACGAGCAGTACTTC; cdr3_aa: CSVEDGSSYEQYF
v_call: TRBV9; clone_size: .; d_call: .; j_call: TRBJ1-2; cdr3_nt: TGTGCCAGCAGCGATACAAGGAGTTCGACCTCGGATGGCTACACCTTC; cdr3_aa: CASSDTRSSTSDGYTF
v_call: TRBV5-6; clone_size: .; d_call: .; j_call: TRBJ2-7; cdr3_nt: TGTGCCAGCAGCGCAACAGGGTCCGAGCAGTACTTC; cdr3_aa: CASSATGSEQYF
v_call: TRBV27; clone_size: .; d_call: TRBD2; j_call: TRBJ2-3; cdr3_nt: TGTGCCAGCCAACCAGCGGGAGGGCTACGGACCGATACGCAGTATTTT; cdr3_aa: CASQPAGGLRTDTQYF
v_call: TRBV27; clone_size: .; d_call: .; j_call: TRBJ2-2; cdr3_nt: TGTGCCAGCAGTTTCCTCGTGGGGACGGGCAACACCGGGGAGCTGTTTTTT; cdr3_aa: CASSFLVGTGNTGELFF
v_call: TRBV10-3; clone_size: few; d_call: .; j_call: TRBJ1-1; cdr3_nt: TGTGCCATCAGTGAACCTGGCAACACTGAAGCTTTCTTT; cdr3_aa: CAISEPGNTEAFF
v_call: TRBV28; clone_size: .; d_call: .; j_call: TRBJ2-1; cdr3_nt: TGTGCCAGCAGTCTAGGGCGGAACTCCTACAATGAGCAGTTCTTC; cdr3_aa: CASSLGRNSYNEQFF
v_call: TRBV5-6; clone_size: .; d_call: .; j_call: TRBJ2-7; cdr3_nt: TGTGCCAGCAGCTTGGCCGTGTCCGACGGCCACTACGAGCAGTACTTC; cdr3_aa: CASSLAVSDGHYEQYF
v_call: TRBV28; clone_size: few; d_call: .; j_call: TRBJ1-2; cdr3_nt: TGTGCCAGCACCCTAGGCACAGCGTGGGACTATGGCTACACCTTC; cdr3_aa: CASTLGTAWDYGYTF
v_call: TRBV7-9; clone_size: .; d_call: .; j_call: TRBJ1-2; cdr3_nt: TGTGCCAGCAGCTGGACAGACGGGTATGGCTACACCTTC; cdr3_aa: CASSWTDGYGYTF
v_call: TRBV5-4; clone_size: .; d_call: TRBD1; j_call: TRBJ2-7; cdr3_nt: TGTGCCAGCAGCCCCGACAGGGTCCGCGAGCAGTACTTC; cdr3_aa: CASSPDRVREQYF
v_call: TRBV5-4; clone_size: few; d_call: .; j_call: TRBJ1-1; cdr3_nt: TGTGCCAGCAGCTTTCAGGGGACTGAAGCTTTCTTT; cdr3_aa: CASSFQGTEAFF
v_call: TRBV25-1; clone_size: .; d_call: TRBD2; j_call: TRBJ2-7; cdr3_nt: TGTGCCAGCAGTGAATTCAGCGGGAGTGGGTACGAGCAGTACTTC; cdr3_aa: CASSEFSGSGYEQYF
v_call: TRBV27; clone_size: .; d_call: .; j_call: TRBJ2-5; cdr3_nt: TGTGCCAGCAGTTTATATTACGGACGGGAAGAGACCCAGTACTTC; cdr3_aa: CASSLYYGREETQYF
v_call: TRBV7-9; clone_size: .; d_call: .; j_call: TRBJ2-7; cdr3_nt: TGTGCCAGCAGCTTAGCGGGCGGATCATTACGCGAGCAGTACTTC; cdr3_aa: CASSLAGGSLREQYF
v_call: TRBV4-1; clone_size: .; d_call: .; j_call: TRBJ2-1; cdr3_nt: TGCGCCAGCAGCCAGATCCCAGGTCCCCTAGTAACGGCAATAGGGCAGTTCTTC; cdr3_aa: CASSQIPGPLVTAIGQFF
v_call: TRBV5-4; clone_size: .; d_call: .; j_call: TRBJ1-5; cdr3_nt: TGTGCCAGCAGCTTGGAACGGAGACCTCCCCAGCATTTT; cdr3_aa: CASSLERRPPQHF
v_call: TRBV18; clone_size: .; d_call: TRBD1; j_call: TRBJ2-7; cdr3_nt: TGTGCCAGCTCACCAGCGGGACAGGGACCTTACGAGCAGTACTTC; cdr3_aa: CASSPAGQGPYEQYF
v_call: TRBV25-1; clone_size: .; d_call: .; j_call: TRBJ2-1; cdr3_nt: TGTGCCAGCACCACGGCGTACCCCTCTTACAATGAGCAGTTCTTC; cdr3_aa: CASTTAYPSYNEQFF
v_call: TRBV5-6; clone_size: .; d_call: .; j_call: TRBJ2-5; cdr3_nt: TGTGCCAGCAGCCAAACAGGGTTCGGAGAGACCCAGTACTTC; cdr3_aa: CASSQTGFGETQYF
v_call: TRBV15; clone_size: .; d_call: .; j_call: TRBJ2-7; cdr3_nt: TGTGCCACCAGCAGAGCCGAGGGTTCCTACGAGCAGTACTTC; cdr3_aa: CATSRAEGSYEQYF
v_call: TRBV28; clone_size: .; d_call: .; j_call: TRBJ2-2; cdr3_nt: TGTGCCAGCAGTAATGGGGGAGGGGAGCTGTTTTTT; cdr3_aa: CASSNGGGELFF
v_call: TRBV15; clone_size: .; d_call: .; j_call: TRBJ1-1; cdr3_nt: TGTGCCACCAGCTGGCAGTACACTGAAGCTTTCTTT; cdr3_aa: CATSWQYTEAFF
v_call: TRBV27; clone_size: .; d_call: .; j_call: TRBJ2-7; cdr3_nt: TGTGCCAGCAGCCCGTTGCTAGCTAACTACGAGCAGTACTTC; cdr3_aa: CASSPLLANYEQYF
v_call: TRBV29-1; clone_size: .; d_call: .; j_call: TRBJ2-3; cdr3_nt: TGCAGCGTTTCCGGTCTTCCGGGAGATACGCAGTATTTT; cdr3_aa: CSVSGLPGDTQYF
v_call: TRBV19; clone_size: .; d_call: .; j_call: TRBJ1-5; cdr3_nt: TGTGCCAGTAGTATAGTAGGACTATGGAATCAGCCCCAGCATTTT; cdr3_aa: CASSIVGLWNQPQHF
v_call: TRBV4-3; clone_size: .; d_call: .; j_call: TRBJ1-2; cdr3_nt: TGCGCCAGCAGCTCCGACAGGAGGGCGTTCTATGGCTACACCTTC; cdr3_aa: CASSSDRRAFYGYTF
v_call: TRBV6-4; clone_size: .; d_call: TRBD1; j_call: TRBJ2-5; cdr3_nt: TGTGCCAGCAGTGTAAACAGGGGAGAGACCCAGTACTTC; cdr3_aa: CASSVNRGETQYF
v_call: TRBV6-1; clone_size: .; d_call: .; j_call: TRBJ1-2; cdr3_nt: TGTGCCAGCAGTGAATGGGGGTACGGAGCTAACTATGGCTACACCTTC; cdr3_aa: CASSEWGYGANYGYTF
v_call: TRBV4-2; clone_size: .; d_call: TRBD2; j_call: TRBJ2-7; cdr3_nt: TGTGCCAGCAGCCAAGTGGGCGGGAGGGCCTACGAGCAGTACTTC; cdr3_aa: CASSQVGGRAYEQYF
v_call: TRBV25-1; clone_size: .; d_call: .; j_call: TRBJ1-2; cdr3_nt: TGTGCCAGCAAAGGGGTCGGGGAGCGCTTTAACTATGGCTACACCTTC; cdr3_aa: CASKGVGERFNYGYTF
v_call: TRBV4-1; clone_size: .; d_call: .; j_call: TRBJ2-1; cdr3_nt: TGCGCCAGCAGCCAAGTTCTCCCCGTTGGGGGGAGGCTCCACAATGAGCAGTTCTTC; cdr3_aa: CASSQVLPVGGRLHNEQFF
v_call: TRBV7-9; clone_size: .; d_call: TRBD1; j_call: TRBJ1-4; cdr3_nt: TGTGCCAGCAGCTCCCCTCAGGGGGCAACTAATGAAAAACTGTTTTTT; cdr3_aa: CASSSPQGATNEKLFF
v_call: TRBV7-6; clone_size: .; d_call: TRBD2; j_call: TRBJ2-5; cdr3_nt: TGTGCCAGCAGTCCCCGTCCCGGGACTAGCGGGACCGATTACCAAGAGACCCAGTACTTC; cdr3_aa: CASSPRPGTSGTDYQETQYF
v_call: TRBV18; clone_size: .; d_call: .; j_call: TRBJ1-2; cdr3_nt: TGTGCCAGCTCACCAGGTGACGTAAGGGTCCCGGTCGGCTACACCTTC; cdr3_aa: CASSPGDVRVPVGYTF
v_call: TRBV7-9; clone_size: .; d_call: .; j_call: TRBJ2-7; cdr3_nt: TGTGCCAGCAGCTTATTTAGCTCGTACGAGCAGTACTTC; cdr3_aa: CASSLFSSYEQYF
v_call: TRBV28; clone_size: .; d_call: .; j_call: TRBJ1-1; cdr3_nt: TGTGCCAGCAGACAGCTGAACACTGAAGCTTTCTTT; cdr3_aa: CASRQLNTEAFF
v_call: TRBV9; clone_size: .; d_call: .; j_call: TRBJ1-1; cdr3_nt: TGTGCCAGCAGCCCATCAGGGGCGGGACCGTTGAACACTGAAGCTTTCTTT; cdr3_aa: CASSPSGAGPLNTEAFF
v_call: TRBV27; clone_size: .; d_call: .; j_call: TRBJ2-7; cdr3_nt: TGTGCCAGCAGAGCCGGGACTGGGTCCTACGAGCAGTACTTC; cdr3_aa: CASRAGTGSYEQYF
v_call: TRBV5-1; clone_size: .; d_call: .; j_call: TRBJ1-1; cdr3_nt: TGCGCCAGCAGCTTAAACCCGACAGACATGAACACTGAAGCTTTCTTT; cdr3_aa: CASSLNPTDMNTEAFF